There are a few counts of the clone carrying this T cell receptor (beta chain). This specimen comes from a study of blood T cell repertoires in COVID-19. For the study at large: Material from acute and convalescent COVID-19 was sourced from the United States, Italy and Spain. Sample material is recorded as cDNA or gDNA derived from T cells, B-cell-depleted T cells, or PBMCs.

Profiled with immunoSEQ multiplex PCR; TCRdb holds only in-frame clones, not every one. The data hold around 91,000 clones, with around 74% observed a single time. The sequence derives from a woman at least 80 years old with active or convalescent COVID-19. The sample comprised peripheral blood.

CDR3 DNA sequence: TGTGCCAGCAGCGTAGCTGTGGGGGCGGACTATGGCTACACCTTC. It translates to CASSVAVGADYGYTF. The chain carries TRBV9 and TRBJ1-2; D possibly corresponds to TRBD1 (6 bases). The CDR3 totals 15 residues. The germline V gene has CDR1 SGDLS and CDR2 YYNGEE. V was clipped by 0 bases and J by 3 bases, with 12 bases between them.